Below, one TCR beta chain is given with its context. The antigen is unknown. Germline V gives CDR1 SGHTA, CDR2 FQGTGA. Trimming left V 2 bases short and J 0 bases short, with 14 bases between. The CDR3 consists of 18 residues. The data are from a study of cytomegalovirus exposure and HLA in healthy donors. Study-wide results and limits: A classifier reportedly called cytomegalovirus status with high sensitivity and specificity.

Amplification used 60 Vbeta primers and 13 Jbeta primers. Clones were read by immunoSEQ multiplex PCR, and TCRdb kept only the in-frame ones, dropping some. The table lists 170,000 or so clones, around three quarters of them singletons. The chain employs TRBV7-3 and TRBJ1-6; no definite D call. This clonotype was sampled from a man aged 40-49 years in good health and CMV-seronegative. Input material: PBMCs. The CDR3 loop is CASSLGSGLSSYNSPLHF. Written as DNA, the CDR3 is TGTGCCAGCAGCTTAGGGAGCGGCCTTAGCTCCTATAATTCACCCCTCCACTTT.